This TCR beta chain derives from a study of neurological immune-mediated disorders. Regarding the study as a whole: When repertoires were grouped phylogenetically, those of 18 of 34 multiple sclerosis patients fell into one related-CDR3 cluster, a possible signature.

TCRdb processed the 5' RACE reads anew with MiXCR; each CDR3 protein has one entry. This sample has about 32,000 distinct CDR3 sequences; roughly 3.8% occur once, and the top ten carry more than 2%. Germline CDR1 reads SQVTM; CDR2 reads ANQGSEA. The ends were cut back, 0 bases at V and 6 bases at J, with 14 bases in the middle. This CDR3 region has 14 residues. This clonotype was seen ten or more times. The antigen is undetermined. V is TRBV29-1 and J is TRBJ1-1; the D is unclear. Sequenced input: PBMCs. The sequence came from a man aged 30-40 years with multiple sclerosis. The CDR3 DNA follows: TGCAGCGTTGAAGAGCCTCGAGGGTTCGCTGAAGCTTTCTTT. This gives the protein CSVEEPRGFAEAFF.